The following is a TCR beta chain sequence with its context. The antigen it binds to is not known. Base-call qualities are not available, and no considerably larger clone is one nucleotide away. The V end gives up 3 bases and the J end 2 bases, leaving 13 bases in the junction not matched to a gene. The CDR3, cysteine through phenylalanine, is 19 amino acids long. Just CDR3 DNA is preserved here, 57 bases in frame from base 1. Reading the germline V gene gives CDR1 SGDLS and CDR2 YYNGEE. These data come from a study of cytomegalovirus exposure and HLA in healthy donors (dated by TCRdb to the late 2010s). Regarding the study in general: In an earlier analysis of around 540 of the donors, 250 to 300 Gb of sequence data and just under 120 million unique TCR beta sequences from approximately 180 million T cells were reported. A later genetic analysis took genome-wide SNP genotypes for 398 of the 666 donors and used that subset as a discovery cohort. The study used immunosequencing to profile the T cell repertoires of some 600 subjects and linked those repertoires to cytomegalovirus serostatus. Donor age, sex, ethnicity and CMV serostatus were collected together with the repertoire data. In addition to the first cohort of around 670 subjects, a separate validation cohort of about 120 different subjects was used. An early release that covered more than 550 HLA-typed donors contained approximately 320 gigabases of sequencing data and 75 million to 100 million unique TCR sequences. Rather than using new phenotypic data, the later analysis identified candidate immune exposures from TCR beta sequences and from how often those sequences occurred across donors. The study aimed to test whether cataloging public T cell receptors could reveal signatures of past pathogen exposure. Both class I and class II loci were covered by HLA typing, at four-digit resolution. All discovery cohort repertoires had been generated using a single sequencing platform. The study combined high-throughput TCR immunosequencing, statistical association of individual TCRs with disease status, and machine learning to predict cytomegalovirus infection status. An earlier analysis of some 600 of the donors applied high-throughput TCR beta sequencing to assess whether each TCR beta V gene segment acted as functional or pseudogenic. A few DR-DQ haplotypes were treated as single units for association and clustering because of strong linkage in the cohort. The genetic ancestry cluster associated with self-reported Caucasian donors included roughly 84% of the 300 to 400 genotyped donors. Across around 400 genotyped donors of the cohort, an average of roughly 250,000 unique TCR beta nucleotide sequences per donor were sequenced, and approximately 17% of those sequences were non-productive. The number of typed donors differed by locus: about 629-640 for A, B, C, DRB1 and DQB1; 500 to 550 for DQA1; around 610 for DPA1; and 400 to 480 for DPB1. A later analysis re-examined previously published TCR beta repertoires from several hundred donors and added high-resolution HLA genotyping to investigate patterns of TCR occurrence. On the study overall, not on this receptor specifically: An earlier analysis of around 540 of the donors showed that most TCR beta V segments appeared in productive rearrangements either about 87% or about 30% of the time, which broadly matched IMGT annotations. When HLA alleles, especially DR and DQ, strongly co-occurred, attributing TCR associations to individual alleles was difficult. Several of the top co-occurrence clusters appeared to be linked to parvovirus B19, influenza, CMV and Epstein-Barr virus, according to a later analysis. In the study, roughly 160 TCR beta chains were listed as associated with cytomegalovirus. A group of highly shared sequence variants was considered likely to be a technical artifact of the sequencing pipeline. In vitro tests confirmed that three of the cytomegalovirus-associated TCR beta chains recognize cytomegalovirus antigens. At a false discovery rate of 0.05, a later analysis linked some 18,000 TCR beta sequences to specific HLA alleles. A later analysis found that most CMV-associated TCR beta chains appeared HLA-restricted, with HLA associations seemingly driven largely by CMV exposure. The authors suggested that the approach could potentially be extended to other disease states and immunological phenotypes. The only immune exposure information available for the cohort was CMV serostatus. This cohort had only TCR beta chains sequenced, and the lack of alpha or paired-chain data limited which features could be detected. The classifier was reported to diagnose cytomegalovirus status with high specificity and sensitivity in both the original cohort and the validation cohort. In a later genetic analysis, a missense DCLRE1C variant was associated with V-gene and J-gene trimming of TCR beta chains, and the association was replicated in an independent cohort. Across donors, most TCR sequences were observed very rarely, whereas some public TCRs were present in many individuals. In a later analysis, TCR association rates were found to vary across HLA loci, with the most associated TCRs seen for DRB1 alleles and the fewest for HLA-C alleles. Some IMGT-functional V segments, including TRBV6-2 and TRBV6-3, could not be told apart with the 87-base-pair reads, so those segments were excluded. Because HLA typing was unavailable for some donors at each locus, only the typed subset was used in association tests. Linkage disequilibrium might explain the correlated functional status among segregating V segments, but an unknown experimental factor could not be ruled out. Compared with equally common non-associated chains, HLA-associated TCR beta chains in a later analysis were more clonally expanded and had lower generation probabilities. A further reported finding was that TCR beta sequences accurately predicted the HLA-A and HLA-B alleles for most subjects in the first cohort. According to a later genetic analysis, donors in an Asian-associated ancestry cluster had fewer N-insertions in productive TCRs than the roughly 670-donor mean. Because counts were too low, seventeen rarely observed V segments, including chromosome 9 orphons, were excluded from the earlier analysis of about 500 of the donors. Roughly uniform sequencing depth across donors was assumed in presence/absence analyses, although this assumption may not hold.

The cohort consisted of 600 to 700 healthy bone marrow donors. At the time of sampling, every cohort member was nominally healthy, though immune exposures that went unrecorded were likely present. The donor tested CMV seropositive, placing the donor among the 250 to 300 seropositive members of the cohort. Every donor gave a peripheral blood sample, and the peripheral blood mononuclear cells from that sample were used for TCR beta sequencing. Genomic DNA was extracted from the blood cell samples with the Qiagen DNeasy Blood Extraction Kit. Library creation used the immunoSEQ multiplex PCR assay. The multiplex PCR relied on a mix of 60 forward primers for TCR Vbeta segments and 13 reverse primers for TCR Jbeta segments. The CDR3 region of rearranged TCR beta genes was amplified from genomic DNA by a multiplex PCR assay. The Illumina HiSeq System was used to sequence the amplified TCR beta libraries as 87-base-pair reads. Regarding the original processing steps: A later analysis tallied approximately 87 million unique TCR beta chains across the 700 or so repertoires, and some 10 million of those chains were shared by two or more donors. Raw reads were error-corrected and collapsed into unique sequences with a nearest-neighbor algorithm that merged closely related sequences to remove PCR and sequencing errors. CDR3 sequences were aligned to IMGT reference sequences to assign V, D and J gene segments. For a sequence to be retained, a match of at least six nucleotides was required to both a V gene segment and a J gene segment. Rearrangements were classified as productive when the CDR3 lacked stop codons and remained in frame with V and J, and all other rearrangements were classified as non-productive. CDR3 was defined by IMGT convention, running from the second conserved V-encoded cysteine to the conserved J-encoded phenylalanine. The earlier analysis of more than 450 of the donors excluded sequences that lacked an unambiguous match to a single V gene segment. An earlier analysis of several hundred of the donors called V segments functional above 56.7% productive rearrangements and segregating when the between-donor standard deviation exceeded 5%. To diagnose cytomegalovirus status from the catalog of TCR beta chain sequences, a statistical classification framework was built. In a later analysis, TCR nucleotide sequences were compared against IMGT/GENE-DB human TR gene sequences so that V and J genes could be assigned. Using the TCRdist pipeline, a later analysis assigned CDR3 sequences along with most-parsimonious VDJ recombination scenarios. In a later analysis, each TCR beta chain was defined by its CDR3 amino acid sequence together with its V-gene family, and reads without a unique V-gene family were excluded. To address suspected cross-contamination and a sequencing artifact, a later analysis removed some 620 highly shared, low-generation-probability nucleotide sequences. In a later analysis, a clonal expansion index was calculated for each public chain from normalized within-repertoire ranks of inferred template counts. A later analysis computed generation probabilities with a VDJ recombination model fitted to out-of-frame rearrangements, and checked the results against IGoR. A later analysis scored TCR-TCR, TCR-HLA and TCR-CMV co-occurrence with hypergeometric tests, applying a repertoire-size bias correction to TCR pairs. A later analysis estimated false discovery rates by permuting HLA or CMV assignments 20 times. A later analysis grouped co-occurring TCRs with DBSCAN, adding TCRdist sequence similarity when clustering within HLA-allele-positive subsets. Repertoires with fewer than 30,000 or more than 120,000 public chains were left out of co-occurrence clustering, as were four to six repertoires with anomalous nucleotide sharing. Entries here come from immuneACCESS through TCRdb and include only in-frame sequences with V and J called. Some clones fail to appear in such tables; in the studies checked, an unresolved V gene covers under half of the shortfall, and the cause of the remainder is unknown. V and J calls plus clone size are reproduced from that table; the DNA served to infer D and trimming. The table for this sample lists about 180,000 clones; approximately 82% of them were counted only once. The ten largest make up approximately 1.2% of the sample.

The clonotype originates from a girl between 2 and 10 years old in good health and CMV-seropositive. Specimen: PBMCs. The chain employs TRBV9 and TRBJ2-3, and 12 junctional nucleotides match TRBD2. The DNA sequence follows: TGTGCCAGCAGCGGAAGAGCGGAACTAGCGGGGGGCCTCACAGATACGCAGTATTTT. This codes for CASSGRAELAGGLTDTQYF. The full variable domain, with segments outside the CDR3 supplied by the reference TRBV9 and TRBJ2-3 proteins, appears as DSGVTQTPKHLITATGQRVTLRCSPRSGDLSVYWYQQSLDQGLQFLIQYYNGEERAKGNILERFSAQQFPDLHSELNLSSLELGDSALYFCASSGRAELAGGLTDTQYFGPGTRLTVL.